These 20 T cell receptor beta chains came from one sample sequenced in a study of low-dose radiotherapy and immunotherapy resistance in tumors. Gene-specific TRAV and TRBV primers were used for first-strand cDNA, covering alpha and beta chains. The authors ran 15 to 20 PCR cycles to amplify TCRs with a constant-region primer and V-primer adapter. Using its own MiXCR run on the reads, TCRdb lists one record per CDR3 protein. There are some 85,000 distinct CDR3 sequences in the sample; approximately 17% occur only once, and 5.9% lies in the top ten. Time point meaning: before trial treatment. Sequences were derived from PBMCs, sampled before treatment. Receptors originate from a male donor with prostate cancer.

This clonotype came up many times. The chain has TRBV6-1 and TRBJ2-3; TRBD2 aligns across 8 bases. The V gene's germline CDR1 is MNHNS and CDR2 SASEGT. V was pared by 4 bases and J by 0 bases, with 6 bases of the junction left unmatched. The CDR3 extends over 16 amino acids. The CDR3 sequence is CASSVLPGGSTDTQYF. The CDR3 DNA follows: TGTGCCAGCAGTGTCCTCCCGGGAGGGAGCACAGATACGCAGTATTTT.

This clonotype was seen many times. The chain carries TRBV6-5 and TRBJ2-1, with TRBD2 as a possible D gene (6 bases). CDR3 length equals 12 residues. V was cut by 6 bases and J by 12 bases, with 15 bases left in between. Germline V gene sequence: CDR1 MNHEY, CDR2 SVGAGI. CDR3 in DNA: TGTGCCAGCAGCATAGCCGGGACTGCGCAGTTCTTC. It is translated as CASSIAGTAQFF.

This clonotype occurred many times. The V call is TRBV25-1, the J call TRBJ1-1; 7 bases are shared with TRBD1. V shed 5 bases and J 5 bases; nucleotides not matched to a gene: 8. The CDR3 runs to 14 residues. The germline gives CDR1 MGHDK, CDR2 SYGVNS. This CDR3 reads CASSLTGLSTEAFF. The CDR3, as DNA: TGTGCCAGCAGTTTGACAGGGCTTTCGACTGAAGCTTTCTTT.

This chain joins TRBV20-1 and TRBJ2-5, with a weak D call TRBD2 (7 bases). Trimming cost V 2 bases and J 5 bases, with 18 bases left between them. CDR3 length: 15 amino acids. Per the germline V gene, CDR1 is DFQATT and CDR2 is SNEGSKA (reference sequence). The CDR3: CSARSRGADGETQYF. In DNA form, the CDR3 reads TGCAGTGCTAGATCCCGGGGGGCCGACGGGGAGACCCAGTACTTC.

Many counts were recorded for this clonotype. The J gene is TRBJ2-7, the V gene TRBV6-2 or TRBV6-3; 9 bases map to TRBD1. V lost 5 bases and J lost 3; bases outside the gene matches: 8. Germline-derived CDR1 and CDR2 are MNHEY and SVGEGT. CDR3 length: 15 residues. The DNA of the CDR3 is TGTGCCAGCAGTCCCCACGACAGGGGGAACTACGAGCAGTACTTC. Amino acids: CASSPHDRGNYEQYF.

The table lists this clonotype with many counts. This chain links TRBV3-1 with TRBJ1-3, with no clear D. Germline CDR1 and CDR2: LGHDT and YNNKEL (reference sequence). Trimming removed 0 bases at V and 1 base at J, with 4 bases between. CDR3 length equals 14 residues. CDR3 nucleotides: TGTGCCAGCAGCCAAGATTTTTCTGGAAACACCATATATTTT. Translated, it gives CASSQDFSGNTIYF.

V gene TRBV20-1 combines with J gene TRBJ2-3; no clear D gene. Germline V CDR1 and CDR2: DFQATT, SNEGSKA (reference sequence). The CDR3 length is 11 residues. The V gene lost 7 bases and the J gene lost 5 bases, with 10 bases spanning the gap. The CDR3 DNA reads TGCAGTGTGTCACCGGGAGATACGCAGTATTTT. The encoded protein is CSVSPGDTQYF.

This clonotype was seen repeatedly, ten times or more. The chain employs TRBV4-2 and TRBJ2-5, with D possibly being TRBD1 or TRBD2 (5 bases each). CDR1 and CDR2 (germline): LGHNA, YNFKEQ. This CDR3 region has 16 residues. Between the trimmed V and J ends, which lost 0 bases and 3 bases, there was a span of 14 bases. The CDR3 region is CASSQDRGGDEETQYF. The CDR3 bases are TGTGCCAGCAGCCAAGATCGGGGCGGAGACGAAGAGACCCAGTACTTC.

Many counts were recorded for this clonotype. This sequence joins TRBV30 and TRBJ2-7, with 8 positions matching TRBD2. V lost 0 bases, J lost 0 bases, and 7 bases stayed unmatched. Germline V lookup: CDR1 GTSNPN, CDR2 SVGIG (reference sequence). The CDR3 covers 16 residues. CDR3 sequence: CAWSVPFAGGSYEQYF. CDR3 DNA sequence: TGTGCCTGGAGTGTACCTTTCGCGGGAGGCTCCTACGAGCAGTACTTC.

This clonotype was seen ten or more times. The chain is built from TRBV6-2 or TRBV6-3 and TRBJ1-2, with unresolved D. The CDR3 covers 11 residues. V lost 6 bases to trimming and J lost 2 bases, with 4 bases between them. CDR1 is MNHEY, CDR2 SVGEGT, per germline. This chain's CDR3 is CASRENYGYTF. The CDR3 nucleotides are TGTGCCAGCAGGGAAAACTATGGCTACACCTTC.

This clonotype was counted at least ten times. The chain uses TRBV28 and TRBJ2-7; D is unresolved. Looked up from germline, CDR1 is MDHEN and CDR2 is SYDVKM. This CDR3 contains 11 residues. Between the trimmed V and J ends, which lost 6 bases and 3 bases, there was a span of 6 bases. CDR3 coding DNA: TGTGCCAGCAGCCTGGTCTACGAGCAGTACTTC. Translated: CASSLVYEQYF.

The chain joins TRBV29-1 to TRBJ2-3; the match to TRBD2 covers 8 bases. Germline assignment: CDR1 SQVTM and CDR2 ANQGSEA. The CDR3 sequence is 13 residues long. V dropped 7 bases and J dropped 3; count of bases not matched to a gene: 6. The CDR3 spells CSDGGGRTDTQYF. As DNA, the CDR3 is TGCAGCGACGGGGGCGGGAGGACAGATACGCAGTATTTT.

This clonotype occurred many times. This rearrangement joins TRBV4-1 to TRBJ1-1; D not resolved. This CDR3 spans 15 amino acids. CDR1 is MGHRA and CDR2 is YSYEKL in the germline V gene. The V end was cut by 4 bases, the J end by 1 base, with 13 bases between. CDR3 region: CASSRGVQTNTEAFF. CDR3 DNA: TGCGCCAGCAGCCGTGGTGTACAGACGAACACTGAAGCTTTCTTT.

This chain connects TRBV5-5 to TRBJ1-1; D remains unclear. CDR3 length: 14 residues. V was pared by 6 bases and J by 0 bases, with 12 bases between. Germline V CDR1 and CDR2: SGHKS, YYEKEE (reference sequence). In DNA form, the CDR3 reads TGTGCCAGCACCGAGCAGGCCTTGAACACTGAAGCTTTCTTT. As protein: CASTEQALNTEAFF.

This clonotype was detected ten times or more. The chain uses TRBV20-1 and TRBJ2-1; D possibly corresponds to TRBD2 (7 bases). Germline V gene lookup returns CDR1 DFQATT and CDR2 SNEGSKA (reference sequence). This CDR3 is built from 18 residues. V lost 4 bases and J 0 bases, leaving 22 bases between the germline ends. CDR3 loop: CSATEGGGGSFSYNEQFF. For the CDR3, the DNA is TGCAGTGCTACAGAAGGCGGCGGGGGCTCCTTCTCCTACAATGAGCAGTTCTTC.

J is TRBJ1-6 and V is TRBV10-3; D is perhaps TRBD1 (6 bases). Looked up from germline, CDR1 is ENHRY and CDR2 is SYGVKD. The CDR3 covers 17 residues. V was trimmed by 6 bases and J by 10 bases, leaving 25 bases between them. The CDR3 protein is CAIRETPGHPFGSPLHF. CDR3 DNA sequence: TGTGCCATCAGAGAGACACCGGGACACCCCTTCGGGTCACCCCTCCACTTT.

This clonotype was observed at least ten times. The V and J genes are TRBV9 and TRBJ2-1; 7 bases are a match to TRBD2. This CDR3 region has 17 residues. Germline V gene data show CDR1 as SGDLS and CDR2 as YYNGEE. Losses at the gene ends were 0 bases for V and 4 bases for J; bases not matched to a gene: 10. CDR3 sequence: CASSVGGGSSSYNEQFF. In nucleotides, the CDR3 is TGTGCCAGCAGCGTAGGCGGCGGGAGTAGCTCTTACAATGAGCAGTTCTTC.

There are many counts of this clonotype. The genes are TRBV6-2 or TRBV6-3 and TRBJ2-7; TRBD1 aligns across 10 bases. CDR3 length: 17 residues. CDR1 and CDR2 from the germline V gene are MNHEY and SVGEGT. Trimming removed 2 bases from V and 0 bases from J; junction bases left unmatched: 7. CDR3 residues: CASSYGTGAFSSYEQYF. The CDR3 DNA reads as TGTGCCAGCAGTTACGGGACAGGGGCCTTCAGCTCCTACGAGCAGTACTTC.

This clonotype came up many times. The rearrangement uses TRBV15 and TRBJ1-2; D not resolved. Per the germline V gene, CDR1 is LNHNV and CDR2 is YYDKDF (reference sequence). The V end was cut by 1 base, the J end by 1 base, with 10 bases between. This CDR3 has 15 amino acids. The DNA of the CDR3 is TGTGCCACCAGCAGAGTTACACAAGTTAACTATGGCTACACCTTC. This sequence encodes CATSRVTQVNYGYTF.

This clonotype has ten or more counts. The CDR3 protein is CASSGDYGYTF. As DNA, the CDR3 is TGTGCCAGCTCCGGGGACTATGGCTACACCTTC. The genes are TRBV6-6 and TRBJ1-2; no clear D gene. This CDR3 contains 11 residues. V lost 8 bases and J 3 bases, leaving 7 bases between the germline ends. The germline V gene encodes CDR1 MNHNY and CDR2 SVGAGI (reference sequence).